A single sample gave rise to the 29 T cell receptor beta chains below, sequenced in a study of PD-L1 blockade in urothelial cancer. As for time point: peripheral blood 6 weeks after treatment start. Some clones are missing from TCRdb's copy, which holds only in-frame ones; the method was immunoSEQ multiplex PCR. The sample contains about 41,000 clones, around 83% of which appear only once. Sequences were derived from PBMCs, sampled around atezolizumab (anti-PD-L1) treatment. The receptors here all came from a man aged 65 to 85 with urothelial cancer.

V is TRBV7-9 and J is TRBJ2-1; 11 bases fit TRBD2. V dropped 5 bases and J dropped 6; count of bases not matched to a gene: 12. CDR1 is SEHNR and CDR2 is FQNEAQ in the germline V gene (reference sequence). This CDR3 has 17 amino acids. DNA for the CDR3: TGTGCCAGCAGCGCAAACGTTGGGACTAGCGGTTTCAATGAGCAGTTCTTC. Protein sequence: CASSANVGTSGFNEQFF.

The chain has TRBV9 and TRBJ2-2; 9 bases are shared with TRBD1. Germline loops: CDR1 SGDLS, CDR2 YYNGEE. The CDR3 is 15 residues long. J was trimmed by 7 bases and V by 4 bases; bases with no gene match: 8. The CDR3: CASSPWTGAGGELFF. Here the CDR3 DNA reads TGTGCCAGCAGCCCGTGGACAGGGGCGGGCGGGGAGCTGTTTTTT.

The genes are TRBV2 and TRBJ2-5; TRBD2 matches 7 bases. Germline V gene sequence: CDR1 SNHLY, CDR2 FYNNEI. V was pared by 6 bases and J by 9 bases, with 16 bases of the junction left unmatched. The CDR3 runs to 15 residues. In DNA, the CDR3 is TGTGCCAGCAGGTTAATCGGACTAGGCGATGTGGCCCAGTACTTC. Its protein product is CASRLIGLGDVAQYF.

This clone was seen just once. V is TRBV27 and J is TRBJ2-5; 7 bases are a match to TRBD2. Trimming removed 6 bases from V and 2 bases from J; junction bases left unmatched: 6. The germline V gene encodes CDR1 MNHEY and CDR2 SMNVEV (reference sequence). This CDR3 spans 14 amino acids. CDR3 nucleotides: TGTGCCAGCAGCTCCAGCGGGAAACAAGAGACCCAGTACTTC. Protein sequence: CASSSSGKQETQYF.

The chain uses TRBV19 and TRBJ2-7; D gene ambiguous. CDR1 LNHDA and CDR2 SQIVND come from the germline V gene (reference sequence). Between the trimmed V and J ends, which lost 4 bases and 2 bases, there was a span of 6 bases. This CDR3 has 12 residues. CDR3 nucleotides: TGTGCCAGTAGTAGCGTCGCCTACGAGCAGTACTTC. Protein product: CASSSVAYEQYF. The whole variable domain, filled in from reference TRBV19 and TRBJ2-7, reads DGGITQSPKYLFRKEGQNVTLSCEQNLNHDAMYWYRQDPGQGLRLIYYSQIVNDFQKGDIAEGYSVSREKKESFPLTVTSAQKNPTAFYLCASSSVAYEQYFGPGTRLTVT.

V is TRBV7-2 and J is TRBJ2-2, with D tentatively TRBD1 (5 bases). With 2 bases removed from V and 7 bases from J, the gap between germline ends came to 11 bases. Germline CDR1 reads SGHTA; CDR2 reads FQGNSA. The CDR3 has 14 residues. CDR3 region: CASSLNRGGGELFF. CDR3 sequence (DNA): TGTGCCAGCAGCTTAAATAGGGGCGGCGGGGAGCTGTTTTTT.

This clone was found once. This chain joins TRBV9 and TRBJ2-1, with 7 positions matching TRBD2. V shed 2 bases, J shed 2 bases, and the junction held 4 bases outside the gene matches. Germline loops: CDR1 SGDLS, CDR2 YYNGEE. This CDR3 contains 15 residues. CDR3 bases: TGTGCCAGCAGCGTGCTAGCGGAACCCTACAATGAGCAGTTCTTC. Translated, it gives CASSVLAEPYNEQFF.

The chain combines TRBV30 with TRBJ2-7; tentatively, D is TRBD1 (6 bases). With 3 bases removed from V and 6 bases from J, the gap between germline ends came to 15 bases. Germline CDR1 GTSNPN, CDR2 SVGIG (reference sequence). This CDR3 contains 13 residues. CDR3 DNA: TGTGCCTGGAGCAGAGGGGGTCAACGCGAGCAGTACTTC. This gives the protein CAWSRGGQREQYF.

The rearrangement links TRBV7-9 to TRBJ2-4, with unresolved D. Germline assignment: CDR1 SEHNR and CDR2 FQNEAQ (reference sequence). The CDR3 spans 14 residues. Between the trimmed V and J ends, which lost 4 bases and 3 bases, there was a span of 10 bases. The CDR3 coding sequence is TGTGCCAGCAGCTGGTCTAATGGCAAAAACATTCAGTACTTC. It encodes CASSWSNGKNIQYF.

The genes are TRBV28 and TRBJ2-1, with TRBD2 identical over 11 bases. In germline, CDR1 is MDHEN, CDR2 SYDVKM. The trim removed 6 bases at V and 8 bases at J, leaving 9 bases unmatched. The CDR3 sequence is 15 residues long. The CDR3 protein is CASRISLAGDYEQFF. CDR3 sequence (DNA): TGTGCCAGCAGAATATCACTAGCGGGAGACTATGAGCAGTTCTTC.

V and J are TRBV10-3 and TRBJ2-3; 11 nucleotides align to TRBD2. This CDR3 is built from 19 residues. Germline V gives CDR1 ENHRY, CDR2 SYGVKD. V lost 0 bases and J lost 0; bases outside the gene matches: 8. As DNA, the CDR3 is TGTGCCATCAGTGAGTCGAGATCTAGCGGGAGGCTGAGCACAGATACGCAGTATTTT. Translating gives CAISESRSSGRLSTDTQYF.

The chain joins TRBV27 to TRBJ1-2, with 7 bases fitting TRBD1. There are 12 residues in the CDR3. Germline CDR1 reads MNHEY; CDR2 reads SMNVEV (reference sequence). V trimming: 6 bases; J trimming: 4 bases; junction bases outside the gene matches: 2. The DNA for the CDR3 is TGTGCCAGCAGGGGACAGCTCTATGGCTACACCTTC. It encodes CASRGQLYGYTF.

The chain joins TRBV30 to TRBJ2-5; D is unresolved. This CDR3 comprises 13 residues. In germline, CDR1 is GTSNPN, CDR2 SVGIG (reference sequence). V was cut by 3 bases and J by 2 bases, with 10 bases left in between. The CDR3 nucleotides are TGTGCCTGGAGATCCAGTCCTCAAGAGACCCAGTACTTC. Translating it yields CAWRSSPQETQYF.

The chain joins TRBV2 to TRBJ2-1; TRBD2 is a possible D gene (5 bases). This CDR3 is built from 14 residues. Germline V lookup: CDR1 SNHLY, CDR2 FYNNEI. V was shortened by 8 bases and J by 6 bases, with 17 bases between the two germline ends. The CDR3 loop is CASRSAGNSNEQFF. The CDR3 DNA reads TGTGCCAGCCGATCGGCCGGGAATAGCAATGAGCAGTTCTTC.

V and J are TRBV19 and TRBJ1-2; 7 bases line up with TRBD1. CDR3 length: 15 residues. The junction had 12 bases not matched to a gene; V was cut back by 6 bases and J by 5 bases. Germline assignment: CDR1 LNHDA and CDR2 SQIVND (reference sequence). In DNA form, the CDR3 reads TGTGCCAGTAGGACTATCGAGGGGGCGAAGTATGGCTACACCTTC. Translation: CASRTIEGAKYGYTF.

The chain joins TRBV5-5 to TRBJ2-7; TRBD1 aligns across 9 bases. Trimming cost V 2 bases and J 6 bases; bases outside gene matches: 3. The germline CDR1 and CDR2 sequences are SGHKS and YYEKEE (reference sequence). The CDR3 covers 13 residues. CDR3 sequence (DNA): TGTGCCAGCAGCTTAGGGACAGGGCTCGAGCAGTACTTC. Translating gives CASSLGTGLEQYF.

CDR3 DNA sequence: TGCGCCAGCAGCCCCGGGGGGCTCAGAGGCTACACCTTC. It yields the protein CASSPGGLRGYTF. The V and J genes are TRBV23-1 and TRBJ1-2; TRBD1 is a possible D gene (6 bases). TRBV23-1 is treated as an ORF (open reading frame) with a function not yet certain. The CDR3 consists of 13 residues. Trimming removed 6 bases from V and 8 bases from J, with 16 bases in between.

The CDR3 coding sequence is TGCGCCAGCAGCCAAGCGGGACTAGCGATGAACTACGAGCAGTACTTC. Translation gives CASSQAGLAMNYEQYF. The chain employs TRBV4-1 and TRBJ2-7, with TRBD2 identical over 10 bases. J was trimmed by 3 bases and V by 1 base; bases with no gene match: 6. The CDR3 is 16 amino acids. Germline V CDR1 and CDR2: MGHRA, YSYEKL.

This chain uses TRBV30 with TRBJ2-3, with 9 bases aligning to TRBD2. Germline CDR1 reads GTSNPN; CDR2 reads SVGIG (reference sequence). This CDR3 has 16 amino acids. Trimming took 0 bases from V and 4 from J; bases not matched to a gene: 8. The CDR3 is CAWSVHTAGGPDTQYF. CDR3 sequence (DNA): TGTGCCTGGAGTGTCCATACAGCGGGAGGCCCAGATACGCAGTATTTT.

V and J are TRBV25-1 and TRBJ1-1, with a tentative D call TRBD1 (6 bases). CDR3 size: 14 residues. Germline assignment: CDR1 MGHDK and CDR2 SYGVNS. As DNA, the CDR3 is TGTGCGGGAAGGCGGGGGCCCCCGAACACTGAAGCTTTCTTT. Amino acid sequence: CAGRRGPPNTEAFF.

The CDR3 DNA sequence: TGCGCCAGCAGCCAAGGTCCAGGGTCTAACACTGAAGCTTTCTTT. It encodes CASSQGPGSNTEAFF. The rearrangement uses TRBV4-1 and TRBJ1-1, with TRBD1 as a possible D gene (5 bases). V lost 1 base and J 2 bases, leaving 11 bases between the germline ends. The CDR3 totals 15 residues. CDR1 is MGHRA, CDR2 YSYEKL, per germline.

The chain combines TRBV5-1 with TRBJ2-1; 9 nucleotides line up with TRBD2. The CDR3 loop spans 15 amino acids. Looked up from germline, CDR1 is SGHRS and CDR2 is YFSETQ. J was trimmed by 5 bases and V by 0 bases; bases with no gene match: 3. The CDR3 here is CASSLGTSDHNEQFF. The CDR3 bases are TGCGCCAGCAGCTTGGGGACTAGCGATCACAATGAGCAGTTCTTC. Based on the CDR3 plus reference TRBV5-1 and TRBJ2-1, the full variable domain is KAGVTQTPRYLIKTRGQQVTLSCSPISGHRSVSWYQQTPGQGLQFLFEYFSETQRNKGNFPGRFSGRQFSNSRSEMNVSTLELGDSALYLCASSLGTSDHNEQFFGPGTRLTVL.

The J gene is TRBJ2-5, the V gene TRBV9, with TRBD1 matching over 7 bases. CDR1 is SGDLS, CDR2 YYNGEE, per germline. V lost 0 bases to trimming and J lost 4 bases; unmatched junction nucleotides: 3. This CDR3 contains 14 residues. CDR3 loop: CASSVGAGGETQYF. For the CDR3, the DNA is TGTGCCAGCAGCGTAGGGGCAGGGGGAGAGACCCAGTACTTC. Supplemented by reference TRBV9 and TRBJ2-5, the full variable domain reads DSGVTQTPKHLITATGQRVTLRCSPRSGDLSVYWYQQSLDQGLQFLIQYYNGEERAKGNILERFSAQQFPDLHSELNLSSLELGDSALYFCASSVGAGGETQYFGPGTRLLVL.

V usage is TRBV5-1 and J usage is TRBJ1-4, with 8 bases aligning to TRBD1. Trimming cost V 4 bases and J 7 bases; bases outside gene matches: 6. This CDR3 has 14 residues. Germline CDR1 and CDR2: SGHRS and YFSETQ. The CDR3 sequence is CASSIGQGGEKLFF. The CDR3 DNA reads TGCGCCAGCAGCATTGGACAGGGAGGTGAAAAACTGTTTTTT.

J is TRBJ1-2 and V is TRBV6-5; 8 nucleotides match TRBD1. With 2 bases clipped from V and 8 bases from J, the junction kept 10 bases outside the gene matches. The CDR3 covers 15 residues. In germline, CDR1 is MNHEY, CDR2 SVGAGI. The CDR3 protein is CASSYQGQGLLGYTF. The DNA for the CDR3 is TGTGCCAGCAGTTACCAAGGACAGGGTCTATTAGGCTACACCTTC.

This chain joins TRBV7-2 and TRBJ2-2; TRBD1 might be the D (6 bases). The CDR3 totals 17 residues. From germline, CDR1 is SGHTA and CDR2 FQGNSA. V shed 1 base and J shed 6 bases, with 18 bases lying between them. As DNA, the CDR3 is TGTGCCAGCAGCTTAGAGGCCCGTGGGGGCGCGGCCGGGGAGCTGTTTTTT. This encodes CASSLEARGGAAGELFF.

The V gene is TRBV6-5, the J gene TRBJ2-7, with D maybe TRBD1 (6 bases). CDR1 and CDR2 from the germline V gene are MNHEY and SVGAGI. V gave up 6 bases and J gave up 0 bases, with 15 bases separating them. CDR3 size: 15 residues. CDR3 DNA: TGTGCCAGCAGCATGAGCGGACAGTCCTCCTACGAGCAGTACTTC. It is translated as CASSMSGQSSYEQYF.

This sequence joins TRBV11-2 and TRBJ2-7, with a weak D call TRBD1 (5 bases). Trimming removed 2 bases at V and 2 bases at J, with 16 bases between. The CDR3 length is 16 residues. In germline, CDR1 is SGHAT, CDR2 FQNNGV. The CDR3 DNA sequence: TGTGCCAGCAGCTTACCTGGGCAGGGCAGCACCTACGAGCAGTACTTC. Its protein product is CASSLPGQGSTYEQYF.

This chain links TRBV18 with TRBJ2-1, with 13 bases aligning to TRBD2. The CDR3 is 15 amino acids. V trimming: 3 bases; J trimming: 8 bases; junction bases outside the gene matches: 4. From germline, CDR1 is KGHSH and CDR2 LQKENI. This CDR3 is CASSPRTSGGDEQFF. Here the CDR3 DNA reads TGTGCCAGCTCACCCCGGACTAGCGGGGGCGATGAGCAGTTCTTC. Variable domain in full (rest from reference TRBV18 and TRBJ2-1): NAGVMQNPRHLVRRRGQEARLRCSPMKGHSHVYWYRQLPEEGLKFMVYLQKENIIDESGMPKERFSAEFPKEGPSILRIQQVVRGDSAAYFCASSPRTSGGDEQFFGPGTRLTVL.